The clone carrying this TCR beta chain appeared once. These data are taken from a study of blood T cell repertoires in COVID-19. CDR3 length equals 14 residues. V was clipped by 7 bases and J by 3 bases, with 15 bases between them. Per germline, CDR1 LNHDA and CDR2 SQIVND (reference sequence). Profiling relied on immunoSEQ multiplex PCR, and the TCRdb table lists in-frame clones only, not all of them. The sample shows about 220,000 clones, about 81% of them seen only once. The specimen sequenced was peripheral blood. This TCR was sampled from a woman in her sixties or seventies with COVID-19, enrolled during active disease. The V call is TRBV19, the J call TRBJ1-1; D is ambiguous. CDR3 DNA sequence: TGTGCCAGTATCGACTACGAGGTGGACACTGAAGCTTTCTTT. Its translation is CASIDYEVDTEAFF.